The 21 T cell receptor beta chains presented below share a single source sample, sequenced in a study of technical replicates of blood from a few donors. Using immunoSEQ multiplex PCR, the repertoire was profiled, and TCRdb retains in-frame clones only, with some absent. Of 45,000 to 55,000 clones in the sample, about 93% were seen once. Input material: T cells isolated from PBMCs. The origin of the receptors is a human donor in good health.

This clone came up once. The V call is TRBV10-2, the J call TRBJ1-6, with TRBD1 identical over 7 bases. Per the germline V gene, CDR1 is WSHSY and CDR2 is SAAADI. The junction had 9 bases not matched to a gene; V was cut back by 3 bases and J by 4 bases. The CDR3 runs to 17 residues. As DNA, the CDR3 is TGCGCCAGCAGTGACCAATGGACAGGCAAGTATAATTCACCCCTCCACTTT. Encoded protein: CASSDQWTGKYNSPLHF.

This chain joins TRBV5-1 and TRBJ1-2; TRBD1 agrees at 9 bases. Germline lookup yields CDR1 SGHRS and CDR2 YFSETQ. V dropped 5 bases and J dropped 4; count of bases not matched to a gene: 9. This CDR3 contains 15 residues. The CDR3 reads CASRPDRGGSYGYTF. CDR3 in DNA: TGCGCCAGCAGACCCGACAGGGGGGGAAGCTATGGCTACACCTTC.

The chain employs TRBV5-5 and TRBJ2-2; a weak D match, TRBD2 (6 bases). V was trimmed by 3 bases and J by 7 bases, leaving 13 bases between them. Germline lookup yields CDR1 SGHKS and CDR2 YYEKEE (reference sequence). CDR3 length equals 14 residues. CDR3 DNA sequence: TGTGCCAGCAGCTCGACGGCGGGGAGCGGGGAGCTGTTTTTT. Translation gives CASSSTAGSGELFF.

CDR3 in amino acids: CASSAELAREQFF. Here the CDR3 DNA reads TGTGCCAGCAGCGCGGAACTAGCACGTGAGCAGTTCTTC. J is TRBJ2-1 and V is TRBV7-9; tentatively, D is TRBD2 (6 bases). V lost 5 bases to trimming and J lost 9 bases, with 14 bases between them. Germline CDR1 and CDR2: SEHNR and FQNEAQ (reference sequence). The CDR3 is 13 amino acids.

This clone is a singleton in its sample. The chain couples TRBV28 to TRBJ1-5; D might be TRBD1 (5 bases). Deletions cut 5 bases from V and 5 bases from J, with 16 bases between. CDR3 length equals 15 residues. The germline CDR1 and CDR2 sequences are MDHEN and SYDVKM. CDR3 in amino acids: CASSQGPRRDQPQHF. The CDR3 DNA reads as TGTGCCAGCAGTCAGGGACCGAGGAGGGATCAGCCCCAGCATTTT.

The chain combines TRBV5-4 with TRBJ2-7, with unresolved D. This CDR3 has 12 amino acids. V lost 3 bases and J lost 2, with 6 bases in between. CDR1 and CDR2 from the germline V gene are SGHNT and YYREEE (reference sequence). The CDR3 nucleotides are TGTGCCAGCAGCTACATGGCCTACGAGCAGTACTTC. It is translated as CASSYMAYEQYF.

The chain carries TRBV11-2 and TRBJ1-3; D remains unclear. Trimming took off 4 bases at V and 2 bases at J, with 9 bases between the two ends. Germline V CDR1 and CDR2: SGHAT, FQNNGV. This CDR3 has 14 residues. The CDR3 sequence is CASSSSRTGNTIYF. The CDR3 coding sequence is TGTGCCAGCAGCTCGTCTAGGACTGGAAACACCATATATTTT.

This chain joins TRBV5-4 and TRBJ2-1, with TRBD2 matching over 9 bases. CDR1 is SGHNT, CDR2 YYREEE, per germline (reference sequence). The CDR3 sequence is 15 residues long. The V gene end was trimmed by 4 bases and the J gene end by 4 bases; junction bases not matched to a gene: 6. The CDR3 sequence is CASSPYSGGYNEQFF. CDR3 DNA sequence: TGTGCCAGCAGCCCATATAGCGGGGGTTACAATGAGCAGTTCTTC.

The J gene is TRBJ1-5, the V gene TRBV28; no reliable D call. Between the trimmed V and J ends, which lost 8 bases and 4 bases, there was a span of 21 bases. This CDR3 is built from 16 residues. Germline V CDR1 and CDR2: MDHEN, SYDVKM. The CDR3 protein is CASHNSGADFNQPQHF. The CDR3 DNA reads TGTGCCAGCCACAATTCCGGAGCCGATTTTAATCAGCCCCAGCATTTT.

There are a few counts of this clone. V usage is TRBV11-2 and J usage is TRBJ2-1; the match to TRBD2 covers 11 bases. The CDR3 has 15 amino acids. With 2 bases clipped from V and 7 bases from J, the junction kept 4 bases outside the gene matches. Germline CDR1 SGHAT, CDR2 FQNNGV. CDR3 coding DNA: TGTGCCAGCAGCTTACTACTAGCGGGAGAAAATGAGCAGTTCTTC. It is translated as CASSLLLAGENEQFF. Full variable domain (outside the CDR3, taken from reference TRBV11-2 and TRBJ2-1): EAGVAQSPRYKIIEKRQSVAFWCNPISGHATLYWYQQILGQGPKLLIQFQNNGVVDDSQLPKDRFSAERLKGVDSTLKIQPAKLEDSAVYLCASSLLLAGENEQFFGPGTRLTVL.

J is TRBJ2-3 and V is TRBV5-1; D is ambiguous. Trimming removed 0 bases at V and 2 bases at J, with 7 bases between. Germline CDR1 and CDR2: SGHRS and YFSETQ. This CDR3 region has 14 residues. The CDR3 DNA follows: TGCGCCAGCAGCTTGGGAGCGACCACAGATACGCAGTATTTT. Its protein product is CASSLGATTDTQYF.

The chain employs TRBV5-4 and TRBJ2-1, with a weak D call TRBD2 (5 bases). This CDR3 has 15 residues. Germline V gene sequence: CDR1 SGHNT, CDR2 YYREEE (reference sequence). V gave up 1 base and J gave up 4 bases, with 12 bases separating them. The DNA for the CDR3 is TGTGCCAGCAGCTTGATAACTAGTTCATACAATGAGCAGTTCTTC. Amino acids: CASSLITSSYNEQFF.

CDR3 region: CASSLGFGTRDEQYF. CDR3 sequence (DNA): TGCGCCAGCAGCTTAGGGTTTGGCACGAGGGACGAGCAGTACTTC. The chain carries TRBV5-1 and TRBJ2-7; TRBD2 might be the D (5 bases). CDR1 and CDR2 from the germline V gene are SGHRS and YFSETQ. The CDR3 covers 15 residues. V was clipped by 2 bases and J by 5 bases, with 17 bases between them.

The table lists this clone with a few counts. The chain combines TRBV18 with TRBJ1-2; D not certain. V shed 6 bases and J shed 6 bases, with 14 bases lying between them. The germline gives CDR1 KGHSH, CDR2 LQKENI. The CDR3 consists of 13 residues. CDR3 DNA sequence: TGTGCCAGCTCCCGGAACCCCCGGGATGGCTACACCTTC. This encodes CASSRNPRDGYTF.

The J gene is TRBJ1-3, the V gene TRBV7-8, with TRBD1 matching 7 bases. The CDR3 loop spans 15 amino acids. CDR1 is SGHVS, CDR2 FQNEAQ, per germline. V gave up 5 bases and J gave up 3 bases; unmatched junction bases: 7. The CDR3 sequence is CASSDPDRVGNTIYF. CDR3 nucleotides: TGTGCCAGCAGCGACCCCGACAGGGTTGGAAACACCATATATTTT. Combining the CDR3 with reference TRBV7-8 and TRBJ1-3 gives the whole variable domain GAGVSQSPRYKVAKRGQDVALRCDPISGHVSLFWYQQALGQGPEFLTYFQNEAQLDKSGLPSDRFFAERPEGSVSTLKIQRTQQEDSAVYLCASSDPDRVGNTIYFGEGSWLTVV.

The genes are TRBV5-1 and TRBJ2-7, with a possible D match to TRBD2 (6 bases). Between the trimmed V and J ends, which lost 4 bases and 1 base, there was a span of 15 bases. The CDR3 has 15 residues. From germline, CDR1 is SGHRS and CDR2 YFSETQ. The CDR3 nucleotides are TGCGCCAGCAGCAACGGAGGGTCAGGGTCCTACGAGCAGTACTTC. Amino acids: CASSNGGSGSYEQYF.

This rearrangement joins TRBV10-3 to TRBJ1-1; the D gene is possibly TRBD1 (5 bases). Germline-derived CDR1 and CDR2 are ENHRY and SYGVKD. Trimming cost V 5 bases and J 6 bases, with 19 bases left between them. The CDR3 covers 15 residues. The CDR3 loop reads CAISSRGGGVPEAFF. Written as DNA, the CDR3 is TGTGCCATCAGTTCGAGGGGCGGCGGGGTCCCTGAAGCTTTCTTT.

The rearrangement links TRBV11-2 to TRBJ1-1, with 8 bases aligning to TRBD1. CDR3 length: 14 amino acids. Germline loops: CDR1 SGHAT, CDR2 FQNNGV. J was trimmed by 5 bases and V by 3 bases; bases with no gene match: 5. CDR3 in amino acids: CASSLPNRGTEAFF. In DNA, the CDR3 is TGTGCCAGCAGCTTGCCTAACAGGGGGACTGAAGCTTTCTTT.

The rearrangement joins TRBV7-9 to TRBJ1-2; a possible D gene is TRBD1 (6 bases). V was trimmed by 5 bases and J by 5 bases, leaving 18 bases between them. The CDR3 is 15 residues long. CDR1 and CDR2 from the germline V gene are SEHNR and FQNEAQ (reference sequence). CDR3 bases: TGTGCCAGCAGCCGCCTAACAGGGAGTCCATATGGCTACACCTTC. It encodes CASSRLTGSPYGYTF.

The chain recombines TRBV6-5 with TRBJ1-2, with D possibly matching TRBD1 (5 bases). V shed 2 bases and J shed 1 base, with 8 bases lying between them. Looked up from germline, CDR1 is MNHEY and CDR2 is SVGAGI. The CDR3 has 14 residues. In nucleotides, the CDR3 is TGTGCCAGCAGTTACCAGGGCCTTAACTATGGCTACACCTTC. It codes for CASSYQGLNYGYTF.

V and J are TRBV14 and TRBJ2-7; D unclear. The CDR3 is 12 residues long. Per the germline V gene, CDR1 is SGHDN and CDR2 is FVKESK. Deletions cut 1 base from V and 6 bases from J, with 7 bases between. This chain's CDR3 is CASSQAPSEQYF. For the CDR3, the DNA is TGTGCCAGCAGCCAAGCCCCATCCGAGCAGTACTTC.